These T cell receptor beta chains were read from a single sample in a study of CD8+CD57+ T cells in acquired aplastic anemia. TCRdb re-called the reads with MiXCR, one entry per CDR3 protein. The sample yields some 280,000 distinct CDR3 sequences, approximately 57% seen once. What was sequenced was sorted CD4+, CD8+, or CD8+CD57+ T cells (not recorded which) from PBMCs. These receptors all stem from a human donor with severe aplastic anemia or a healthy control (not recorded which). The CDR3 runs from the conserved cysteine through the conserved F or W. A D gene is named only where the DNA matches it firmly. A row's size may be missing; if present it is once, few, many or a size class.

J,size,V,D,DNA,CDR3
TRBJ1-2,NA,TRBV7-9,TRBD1,TGTGCCAGCAGCTCCCAACAGGGGGCAGGAGGCTACACCTTC,CASSSQQGAGGYTF
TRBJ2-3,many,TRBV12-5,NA,TGTGCTAGTGGTGACGGGATTCCGACCTACAAAGATACGCAGTATTTT,CASGDGIPTYKDTQYF
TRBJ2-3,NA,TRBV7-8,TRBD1,TGTGCCAGCAGCTCCCTAAGACAGGGAGACCGCACAGATACGCAGTATTTT,CASSSLRQGDRTDTQYF
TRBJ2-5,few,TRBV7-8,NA,TGTGCCAGCAACTCCCTGGGTCCCCAAGAGACCCAGTACTTC,CASNSLGPQETQYF
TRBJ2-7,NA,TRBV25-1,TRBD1,TGTGCCAGCAGTCGACCGGGACAGGGCCCCAAGGAGCAGTACTTC,CASSRPGQGPKEQYF
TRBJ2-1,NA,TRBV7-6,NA,TGTGCCAGCAGCTGGGGAGGCCGACGGGGAGAGCAGTTCTTC,CASSWGGRRGEQFF
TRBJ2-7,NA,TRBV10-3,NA,TGTGCCATCAGTGAGTCGGGGCAGGGAAGCTACGAGCAGTACTTC,CAISESGQGSYEQYF
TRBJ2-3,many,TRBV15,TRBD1,TGTGCCACCAGCACGGTAGACAGGGAACCCACAGATACGCAGTATTTT,CATSTVDREPTDTQYF
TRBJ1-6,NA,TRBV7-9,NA,TGTGCCAGCAGCACCGCGGACAGTAATTCGCCCCTCCACTTT,CASSTADSNSPLHF
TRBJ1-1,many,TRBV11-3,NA,TGTGCCAGCAGCTTAGGTTTTGGCCCGGGGACTGAAGCTTTCTTT,CASSLGFGPGTEAFF